The present entry profiles one T cell receptor (beta chain) with its context. This sample is drawn from a study of graft-versus-host responses after intestinal transplantation. The wider study: Tacrolimus plus steroids were given to all recipients for two to three years, preceded by anti-thymocyte globulin induction.

The CDR3 length is 17 residues. Trimming took off 4 bases at V and 0 bases at J, with 16 bases between the two ends. The germline gives CDR1 MNHNS, CDR2 SASEGT. The method was immunoSEQ multiplex PCR; TCRdb's version includes in-frame clones alone and lacks a portion of them. There are about 21,000 clones in the sample; over 40% occur only once, and over 1.5% lies in the top ten. The plating included 200,000 irradiated, violet-dye-labeled stimulator cells together with 200,000 CFSE-labeled responder cells. Cell sorting after the reaction yielded proliferating CFSE-low CD3+CD4+ and CD3+CD8+ responders.

J is TRBJ2-4 and V is TRBV6-1; D is unclear. The receptor comes from a human patient who received an intestinal transplant. The sample in question was alloreactive CD8+ T cells from a mixed lymphocyte reaction culture, obtained before intestinal transplant. Described subset: CFSE-low proliferating T cells sorted from roughly six-day pre-transplant mixed lymphocyte reaction (GvH or HvG direction). Here the CDR3 reads CASSGIEPTLAKNIQYF. The CDR3 nucleotides read TGTGCCAGCAGTGGAATTGAACCCACTCTAGCCAAAAACATTCAGTACTTC.